This T cell receptor (beta chain) came from a study of control samples from healthy donors and cancer patients (dated by TCRdb to 2018 to 2020). From the germline V gene, CDR1 is SGHVS and CDR2 is FQNEAQ. V is cut by 1 base and J by 5 bases, and the space between the germline ends is 9 bases. There are 14 amino acids in the CDR3, from cysteine to phenylalanine inclusive. The DNA shown is the 42-base CDR3, in frame from base 1. Libraries were built with the immunoSEQ multiplex PCR assay. In TCRdb, the immuneACCESS table is reduced to in-frame sequences with V and J assigned. These tables do not hold every clone; where another copy was compared, an unresolved V gene accounts for under half, and the others remain unexplained. For this sample the table gives about 100,000 clones, of which about 90% were detected only once. 2% to 3% of the sample lies in the top ten. For this clone: Its antigen is not yet known. The record has no base qualities; no much larger clone is one base away.

The receptor was derived from a woman younger than 30 in good health. The sequence links TRBV7-8 to TRBJ2-1; no D gene is confidently identified. Sequenced material: blood. The nucleotides are TGTGCCAGCAGCTTAGTGTCGCAGAACAATGAGCAGTTCTTC. The translation is CASSLVSQNNEQFF.